Listed below are T cell receptor beta chains from one sample, sequenced in a study of CD8 T cells in ankylosing spondylitis. Each CDR3 protein gets one entry after TCRdb re-called the 5' RACE reads with MiXCR. The sample carries 150,000 to 200,000 distinct CDR3 sequences, around 19% recorded once. Sequencing used blood, either unsorted or a sorted T cell fraction (not recorded which). These receptor sequences come from a male donor with ankylosing spondylitis or in good health (not recorded which). Each CDR3 is given with its conserved first and last residue. A D gene is named only where the DNA matches it firmly. Size is omitted from some rows. Given values are once, few, many or a class for expanded clones.

many,-,TRBJ1-1,TRBV3-1,CASSPSRGITEAFF,TGTGCCAGCAGCCCAAGCCGGGGGATCACTGAAGCTTTCTTT
few,-,TRBJ2-7,TRBV2,CASSPYGGWDEQYF,TGTGCCAGCAGTCCCTATGGGGGTTGGGACGAGCAGTACTTC
many,-,TRBJ1-4,TRBV28,CASSPREKLFF,TGTGCCAGCAGTCCCAGAGAAAAACTGTTTTTT
-,-,TRBJ2-3,TRBV18,CVSSPVAGTTADTQYF,TGTGTCAGCTCACCAGTGGCGGGGACGACGGCAGATACGCAGTATTTT
-,-,TRBJ1-1,TRBV7-2,CASSLAGTGNTEAFF,TGTGCCAGCAGCTTAGCCGGGACCGGGAACACTGAAGCTTTCTTT
few,TRBD1,TRBJ2-7,TRBV28,CASSDPGQGNEQYF,TGTGCCAGCAGCGACCCGGGACAGGGAAACGAGCAGTACTTC
few,TRBD2,TRBJ2-3,TRBV10-3,CATSGRDTDTQYF,TGTGCCACTAGCGGGAGGGACACAGATACGCAGTATTTT
many,-,TRBJ2-7,TRBV27,CASSVRGQTYEQYF,TGTGCCAGCAGTGTCCGCGGCCAAACCTACGAGCAGTACTTC
-,TRBD2,TRBJ2-1,TRBV20-1,CSALSGTSGTGSSYNEQFF,TGCAGTGCTCTATCCGGGACTAGCGGGACCGGGAGCTCCTACAATGAGCAGTTCTTC
few,-,TRBJ2-1,TRBV5-1,CASSLSSSSYNEQFF,TGCGCCAGCAGCTTGTCTAGTAGCTCCTACAATGAGCAGTTCTTC